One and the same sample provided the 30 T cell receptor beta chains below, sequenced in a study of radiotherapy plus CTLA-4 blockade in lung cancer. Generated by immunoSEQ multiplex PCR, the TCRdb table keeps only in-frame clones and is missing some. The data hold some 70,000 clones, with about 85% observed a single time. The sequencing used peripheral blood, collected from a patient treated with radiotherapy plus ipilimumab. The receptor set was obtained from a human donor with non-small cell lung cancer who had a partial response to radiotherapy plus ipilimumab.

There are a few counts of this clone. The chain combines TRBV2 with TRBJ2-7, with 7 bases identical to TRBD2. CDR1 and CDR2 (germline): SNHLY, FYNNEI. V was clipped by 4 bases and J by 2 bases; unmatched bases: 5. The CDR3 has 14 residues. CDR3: CASSVGRTPYEQYF. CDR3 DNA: TGTGCCAGCAGTGTCGGGAGGACCCCCTACGAGCAGTACTTC.

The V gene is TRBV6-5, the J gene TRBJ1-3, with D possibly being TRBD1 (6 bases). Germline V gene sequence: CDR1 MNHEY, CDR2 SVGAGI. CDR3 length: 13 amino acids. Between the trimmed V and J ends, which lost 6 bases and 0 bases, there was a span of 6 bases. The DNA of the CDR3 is TGTGCCAGCAGGGGGGCCTCTGGAAACACCATATATTTT. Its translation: CASRGASGNTIYF.

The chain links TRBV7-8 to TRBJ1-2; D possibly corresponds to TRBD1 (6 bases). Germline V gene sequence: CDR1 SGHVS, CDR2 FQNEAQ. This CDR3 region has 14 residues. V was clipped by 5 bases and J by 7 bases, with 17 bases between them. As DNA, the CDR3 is TGTGCCAGCAGCCGGTCCGGGGGCGGGAGTGGCTACACCTTC. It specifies CASSRSGGGSGYTF.

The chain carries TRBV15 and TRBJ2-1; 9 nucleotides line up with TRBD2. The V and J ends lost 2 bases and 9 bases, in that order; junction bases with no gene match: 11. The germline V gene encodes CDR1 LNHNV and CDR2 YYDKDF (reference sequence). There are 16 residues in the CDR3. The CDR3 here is CATSRYVAGARVEQFF. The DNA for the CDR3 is TGTGCCACCAGCAGATATGTAGCGGGAGCAAGGGTTGAGCAGTTCTTC.

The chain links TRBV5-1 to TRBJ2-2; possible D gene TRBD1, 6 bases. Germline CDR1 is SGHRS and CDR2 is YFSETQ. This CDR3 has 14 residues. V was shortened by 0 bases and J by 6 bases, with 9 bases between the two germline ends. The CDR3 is CASSLAGVAGELFF. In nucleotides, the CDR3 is TGCGCCAGCAGCTTGGCAGGGGTGGCCGGGGAGCTGTTTTTT. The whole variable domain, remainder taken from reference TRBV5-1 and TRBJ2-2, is KAGVTQTPRYLIKTRGQQVTLSCSPISGHRSVSWYQQTPGQGLQFLFEYFSETQRNKGNFPGRFSGRQFSNSRSEMNVSTLELGDSALYLCASSLAGVAGELFFGEGSRLTVL.

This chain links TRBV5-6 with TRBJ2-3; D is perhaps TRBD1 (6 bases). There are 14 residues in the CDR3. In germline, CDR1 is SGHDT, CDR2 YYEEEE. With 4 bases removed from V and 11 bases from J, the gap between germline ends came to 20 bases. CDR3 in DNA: TGTGCCAGCAGCCAGTTTGGACAGCAAGTACGGCAGTATTTT. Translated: CASSQFGQQVRQYF.

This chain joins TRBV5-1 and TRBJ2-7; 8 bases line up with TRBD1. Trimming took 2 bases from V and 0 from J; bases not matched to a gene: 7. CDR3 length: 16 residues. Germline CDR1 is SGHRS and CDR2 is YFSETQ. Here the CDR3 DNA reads TGCGCCAGCAGCTTCGGACAGGGATTAATCTCCTACGAGCAGTACTTC. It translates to CASSFGQGLISYEQYF.

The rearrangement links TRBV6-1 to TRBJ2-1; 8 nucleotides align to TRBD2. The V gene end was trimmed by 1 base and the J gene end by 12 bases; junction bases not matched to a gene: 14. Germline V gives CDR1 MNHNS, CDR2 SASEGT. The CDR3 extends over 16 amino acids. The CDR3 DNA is TGTGCCAGCAGTGAAGACGGGACTAGACTCCCCCCACGGCAGTTCTTC. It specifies CASSEDGTRLPPRQFF.

The CDR3 DNA follows: TGTGCCAGCAGTGAAAGTCTAGCTAACTATGGCTACACCTTC. Protein sequence: CASSESLANYGYTF. This rearrangement joins TRBV6-1 to TRBJ1-2; D is unclear. The CDR3 loop spans 14 amino acids. Trimming shortened V by 2 bases and J by 0 bases, and 7 bases separated the two germline ends. Germline V gene lookup returns CDR1 MNHNS and CDR2 SASEGT.

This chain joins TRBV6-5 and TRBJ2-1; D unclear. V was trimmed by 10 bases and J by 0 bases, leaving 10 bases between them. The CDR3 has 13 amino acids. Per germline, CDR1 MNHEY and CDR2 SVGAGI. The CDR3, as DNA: TGTGCCACCCACCTGAGCTCCTACAATGAGCAGTTCTTC. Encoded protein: CATHLSSYNEQFF.

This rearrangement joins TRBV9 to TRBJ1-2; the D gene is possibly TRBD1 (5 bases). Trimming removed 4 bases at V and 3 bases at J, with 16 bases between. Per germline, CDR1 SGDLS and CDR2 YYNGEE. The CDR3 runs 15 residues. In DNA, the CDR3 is TGTGCCAGCAGCCCCCCGGGGGTAGATTACTATGGCTACACCTTC. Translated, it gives CASSPPGVDYYGYTF.

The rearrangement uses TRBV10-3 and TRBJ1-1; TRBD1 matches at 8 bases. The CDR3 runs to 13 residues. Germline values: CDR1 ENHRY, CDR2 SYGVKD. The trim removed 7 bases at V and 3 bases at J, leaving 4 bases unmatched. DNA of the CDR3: TGTGCCATCAATGGGACAGGCTACACTGAAGCTTTCTTT. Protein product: CAINGTGYTEAFF.

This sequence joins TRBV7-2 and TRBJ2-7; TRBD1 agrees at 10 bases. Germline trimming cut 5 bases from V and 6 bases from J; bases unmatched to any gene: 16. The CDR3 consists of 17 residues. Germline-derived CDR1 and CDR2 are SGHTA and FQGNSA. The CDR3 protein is CASSPGQGKRRLPEQYF. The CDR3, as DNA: TGTGCCAGCAGCCCGGGACAGGGGAAACGGCGACTACCCGAGCAGTACTTC.

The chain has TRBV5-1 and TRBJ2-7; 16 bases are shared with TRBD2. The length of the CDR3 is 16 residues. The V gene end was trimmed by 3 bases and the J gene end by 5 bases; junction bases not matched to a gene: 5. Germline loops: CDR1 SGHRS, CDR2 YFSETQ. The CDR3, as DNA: TGCGCCAGCAGCTGGGGACTAGCGGGAGGGAGCCACGAGCAGTACTTC. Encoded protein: CASSWGLAGGSHEQYF.

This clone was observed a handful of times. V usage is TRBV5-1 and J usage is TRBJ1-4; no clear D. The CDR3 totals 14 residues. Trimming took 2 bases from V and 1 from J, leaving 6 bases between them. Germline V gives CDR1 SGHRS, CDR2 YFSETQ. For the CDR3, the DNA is TGCGCCAGCAGCTTAGAGGGAACTAATGAAAAACTGTTTTTT. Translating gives CASSLEGTNEKLFF.

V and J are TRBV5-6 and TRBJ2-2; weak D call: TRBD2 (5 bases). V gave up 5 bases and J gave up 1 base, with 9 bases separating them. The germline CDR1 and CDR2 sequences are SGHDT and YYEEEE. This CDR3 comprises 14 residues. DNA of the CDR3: TGTGCCAGCAGACGACGGGGGAACACCGGGGAGCTGTTTTTT. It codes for CASRRRGNTGELFF.

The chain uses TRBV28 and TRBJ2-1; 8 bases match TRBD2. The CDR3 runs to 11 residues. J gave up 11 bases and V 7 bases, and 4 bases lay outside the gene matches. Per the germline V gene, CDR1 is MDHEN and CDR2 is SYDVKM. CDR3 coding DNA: TGTGCCAGCAACGGGGGGGCCCAGCAGTTCTTC. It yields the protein CASNGGAQQFF.

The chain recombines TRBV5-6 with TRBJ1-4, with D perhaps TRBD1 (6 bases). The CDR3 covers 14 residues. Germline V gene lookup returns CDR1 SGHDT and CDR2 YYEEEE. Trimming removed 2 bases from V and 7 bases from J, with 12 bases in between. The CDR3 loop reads CASSFQGSSEKLFF. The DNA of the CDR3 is TGTGCCAGCAGCTTTCAGGGGTCGTCTGAAAAACTGTTTTTT. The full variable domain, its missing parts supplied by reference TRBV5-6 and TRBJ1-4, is DAGVTQSPTHLIKTRGQQVTLRCSPKSGHDTVSWYQQALGQGPQFIFQYYEEEERQRGNFPDRFSGHQFPNYSSELNVNALLLGDSALYLCASSFQGSSEKLFFGSGTQLSVL.

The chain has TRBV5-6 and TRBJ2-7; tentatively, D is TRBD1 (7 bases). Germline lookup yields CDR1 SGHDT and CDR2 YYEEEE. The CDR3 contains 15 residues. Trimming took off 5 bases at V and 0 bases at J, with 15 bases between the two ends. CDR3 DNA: TGTGCCAGCAGTTGGGGACAGCGGGCCTCCTACGAGCAGTACTTC. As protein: CASSWGQRASYEQYF.

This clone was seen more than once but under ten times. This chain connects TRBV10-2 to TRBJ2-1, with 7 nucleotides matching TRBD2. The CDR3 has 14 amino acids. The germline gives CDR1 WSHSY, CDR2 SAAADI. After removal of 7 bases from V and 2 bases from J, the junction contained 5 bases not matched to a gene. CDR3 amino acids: CASTRLAPYNEQFF. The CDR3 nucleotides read TGCGCCAGCACCCGACTAGCCCCCTACAATGAGCAGTTCTTC.

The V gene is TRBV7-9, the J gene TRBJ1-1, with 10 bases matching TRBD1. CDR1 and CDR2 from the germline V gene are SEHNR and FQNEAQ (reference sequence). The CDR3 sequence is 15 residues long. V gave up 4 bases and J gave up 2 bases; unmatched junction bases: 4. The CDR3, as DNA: TGTGCCAGCAGCTCGACAGGGGGCGTTAACACTGAAGCTTTCTTT. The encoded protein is CASSSTGGVNTEAFF.

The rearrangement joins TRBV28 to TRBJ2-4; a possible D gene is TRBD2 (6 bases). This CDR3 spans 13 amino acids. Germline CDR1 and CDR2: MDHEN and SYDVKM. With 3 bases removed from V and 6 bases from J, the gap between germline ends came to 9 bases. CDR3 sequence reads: CASSFGGLNIQYF. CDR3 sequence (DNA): TGTGCCAGCAGTTTCGGAGGGTTAAACATTCAGTACTTC.

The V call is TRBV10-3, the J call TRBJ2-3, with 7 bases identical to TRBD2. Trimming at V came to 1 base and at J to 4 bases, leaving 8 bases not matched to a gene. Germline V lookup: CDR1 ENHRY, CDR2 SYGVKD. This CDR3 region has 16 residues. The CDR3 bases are TGTGCCATCAGTGAGTATGGCGGGAGTATCTCAGATACGCAGTATTTT. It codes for CAISEYGGSISDTQYF.

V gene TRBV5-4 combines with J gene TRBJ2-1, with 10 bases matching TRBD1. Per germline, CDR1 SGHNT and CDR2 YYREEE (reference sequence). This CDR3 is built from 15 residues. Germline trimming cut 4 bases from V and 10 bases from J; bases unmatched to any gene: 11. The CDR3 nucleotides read TGTGCCAGCAGCGACGTAGAGGACAGGGGGACGGAGCAGTTCTTC. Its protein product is CASSDVEDRGTEQFF.

CDR3 residues: CASSLGGGLEYNEQFF. In nucleotides, the CDR3 is TGTGCCAGCAGCTTGGGAGGCGGTCTCGAATACAATGAGCAGTTCTTC. The chain carries TRBV5-4 and TRBJ2-1; D is unclear. CDR3 length: 16 residues. The V gene lost 0 bases and the J gene lost 4 bases, with 14 bases spanning the gap. Germline-derived CDR1 and CDR2 are SGHNT and YYREEE (reference sequence).

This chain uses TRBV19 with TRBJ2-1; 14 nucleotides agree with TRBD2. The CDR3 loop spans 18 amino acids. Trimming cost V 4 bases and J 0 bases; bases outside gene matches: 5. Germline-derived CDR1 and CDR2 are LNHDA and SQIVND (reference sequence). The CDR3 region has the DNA TGTGCCAGTAGTACCGGGACTAGCGGGAGAACCTCCTACAATGAGCAGTTCTTC. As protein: CASSTGTSGRTSYNEQFF.

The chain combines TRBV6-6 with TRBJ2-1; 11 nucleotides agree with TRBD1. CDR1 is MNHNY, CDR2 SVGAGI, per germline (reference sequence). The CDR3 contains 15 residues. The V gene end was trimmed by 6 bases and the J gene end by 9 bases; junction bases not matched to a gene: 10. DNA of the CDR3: TGTGCCAGCAGCGCAGGGACAGGGGGAAAGGGTGAGCAGTTCTTC. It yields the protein CASSAGTGGKGEQFF.

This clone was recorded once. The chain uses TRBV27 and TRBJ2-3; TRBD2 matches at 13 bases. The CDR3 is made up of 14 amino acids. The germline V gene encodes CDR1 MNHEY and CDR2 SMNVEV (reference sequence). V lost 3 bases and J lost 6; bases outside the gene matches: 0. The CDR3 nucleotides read TGTGCCAGCAGTTTGGGACTAGCGGGGGATACGCAGTATTTT. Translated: CASSLGLAGDTQYF.

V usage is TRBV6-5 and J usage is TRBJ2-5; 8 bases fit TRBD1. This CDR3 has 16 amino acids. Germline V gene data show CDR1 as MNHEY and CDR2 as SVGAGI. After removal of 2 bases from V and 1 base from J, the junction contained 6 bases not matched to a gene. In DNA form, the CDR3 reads TGTGCCAGCAGTTACACCTTTACAGGGGGCCAAGAGACCCAGTACTTC. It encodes CASSYTFTGGQETQYF.

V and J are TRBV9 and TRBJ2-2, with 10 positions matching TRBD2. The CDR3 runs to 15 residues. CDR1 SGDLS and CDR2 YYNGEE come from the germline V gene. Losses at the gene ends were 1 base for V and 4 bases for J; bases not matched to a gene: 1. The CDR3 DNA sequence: TGTGCCAGCAGCGTAAGCGGGAGGGGCACCGGGGAGCTGTTTTTT. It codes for CASSVSGRGTGELFF. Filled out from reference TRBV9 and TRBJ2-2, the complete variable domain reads DSGVTQTPKHLITATGQRVTLRCSPRSGDLSVYWYQQSLDQGLQFLIQYYNGEERAKGNILERFSAQQFPDLHSELNLSSLELGDSALYFCASSVSGRGTGELFFGEGSRLTVL.